These 23 T cell receptor beta chains were all obtained from the same sample, sequenced in a study of OX40 agonist ivuxolimab in advanced cancers. Produced via immunoSEQ multiplex PCR; TCRdb's table is partial and in-frame only. The table has more than 70,000 clones, roughly four fifths seen once. This sample comprised CD4+ or CD8+ T cells sorted from blood, obtained in a trial of the OX40 agonist ivuxolimab. All receptors derive from an adult with an advanced solid tumor such as melanoma, head and neck, liver or kidney cancer.

V and J are TRBV7-9 and TRBJ1-6, with unresolved D. This CDR3 spans 15 amino acids. Germline loops: CDR1 SEHNR, CDR2 FQNEAQ (reference sequence). Trimming left V 5 bases short and J 8 bases short, with 16 bases between. The CDR3 DNA reads as TGTGCCAGCAGCCTGGGCGGGGTTAGAGATTCACCCCTCCACTTT. Its translation is CASSLGGVRDSPLHF.

This clone was seen a handful of times. The chain couples TRBV5-6 to TRBJ2-5; D may be TRBD2 (6 bases). Germline lookup yields CDR1 SGHDT and CDR2 YYEEEE. Deletions cut 3 bases from V and 4 bases from J, with 13 bases between. CDR3 length: 14 amino acids. The CDR3 region has the DNA TGTGCCAGCAGCTCCGGAGGGTTCTTAGAGACCCAGTACTTC. Translating it yields CASSSGGFLETQYF.

The chain links TRBV15 to TRBJ1-2; the D is unclear. Trimming cost V 0 bases and J 0 bases, with 8 bases left between them. The CDR3 spans 15 residues. Germline CDR1 LNHNV, CDR2 YYDKDF (reference sequence). The CDR3 region is CATSRDRRTNYGYTF. CDR3 coding DNA: TGTGCCACCAGCAGAGACCGGAGAACTAACTATGGCTACACCTTC.

This sequence joins TRBV29-1 and TRBJ1-1; no reliable D call. The germline CDR1 and CDR2 sequences are SQVTM and ANQGSEA. This CDR3 has 13 amino acids. V gave up 8 bases and J gave up 1 base, with 14 bases separating them. The CDR3, as DNA: TGCAGCTCCCAAGCGACCCCGAACACTGAAGCTTTCTTT. Amino acid sequence: CSSQATPNTEAFF.

This clone appeared a single time. The same CDR3 is also encoded by other DNA sequences in this sample. The rearrangement joins TRBV5-1 to TRBJ1-4; D is uncertain. This CDR3 comprises 14 residues. V gave up 4 bases and J gave up 2 bases, with 9 bases separating them. Germline V lookup: CDR1 SGHRS, CDR2 YFSETQ. CDR3 residues: CASSLGGTNEKLFF. In DNA, the CDR3 is TGCGCCAGCAGCCTGGGAGGCACTAATGAAAAACTGTTTTTT.

The J gene is TRBJ2-7, the V gene TRBV4-1, with D tentatively TRBD2 (5 bases). Trimming shortened V by 7 bases and J by 7 bases, and 11 bases separated the two germline ends. Germline V CDR1 and CDR2: MGHRA, YSYEKL. This CDR3 is built from 11 residues. This CDR3 is CASNPPGEQYF. The CDR3 DNA is TGCGCCAGCAACCCTCCGGGGGAGCAGTACTTC.

Of note for this clone: One end of the junction is discordant with germline, which a read error may explain. V and J are TRBV4-1 and TRBJ2-5, with 12 bases aligning to TRBD2. Germline values: CDR1 MGHRA, CDR2 YSYEKL. The CDR3 consists of 20 residues. The CDR3 DNA reads TGCGCCCGCAGCCAATTAGGGCTAGCGGGGGGGCGGGGTAAGGAAGAGACCCAGTACTTC. This encodes CARSQLGLAGGRGKEETQYF.

The V and J genes are TRBV2 and TRBJ2-1, with D possibly being TRBD2 (6 bases). Trimming removed 6 bases from V and 8 bases from J, with 11 bases in between. Germline V lookup: CDR1 SNHLY, CDR2 FYNNEI. The CDR3 is 12 amino acids. The CDR3 DNA reads TGTGCCAGCAGGATAGCGGAGTATGAGCAGTTCTTC. Translated, it gives CASRIAEYEQFF.

This clone has a handful of counts. This chain uses TRBV5-4 with TRBJ2-2; a weak D match, TRBD1 (6 bases). CDR3 length: 15 residues. CDR1 and CDR2 from the germline V gene are SGHNT and YYREEE (reference sequence). The V end lost 1 base, the J end lost 2 bases, and 9 bases lay between the germline ends. CDR3 bases: TGTGCCAGCAGCTTGAGACAGGCCAACACCGGGGAGCTGTTTTTT. Translation: CASSLRQANTGELFF.

Regarding this clone: In the same sample, other DNA sequences code for this CDR3. V usage is TRBV4-2 and J usage is TRBJ1-5; TRBD1 might be the D (5 bases). The CDR3 runs 14 residues. V shed 2 bases and J shed 3 bases, with 8 bases lying between them. Germline lookup yields CDR1 LGHNA and CDR2 YNFKEQ. CDR3 DNA sequence: TGTGCCAGCAGCCAACAGGGCAACAATCAGCCCCAGCATTTT. This encodes CASSQQGNNQPQHF.

This clone was seen once. This sequence joins TRBV6-5 and TRBJ2-1; D unclear. Trimming removed 2 bases from V and 9 bases from J, with 8 bases in between. Germline CDR1 reads MNHEY; CDR2 reads SVGAGI. This CDR3 comprises 12 residues. As DNA, the CDR3 is TGTGCCAGCAGTTACGTAGTTTGTGAGCAGTTCTTC. Amino acids: CASSYVVCEQFF.

This chain's CDR3 is CASRRGTDTQYF. CDR3 bases: TGTGCCAGCAGAAGGGGCACAGATACGCAGTATTTT. V usage is TRBV2 and J usage is TRBJ2-3; D is uncertain. Between the trimmed V and J ends, which lost 6 bases and 1 base, there was a span of 5 bases. In germline, CDR1 is SNHLY, CDR2 FYNNEI. The CDR3 has 12 amino acids. Combining the CDR3 with reference TRBV2 and TRBJ2-3 gives the whole variable domain EPEVTQTPSHQVTQMGQEVILRCVPISNHLYFYWYRQILGQKVEFLVSFYNNEISEKSEIFDDQFSVERPDGSNFTLKIRSTKLEDSAMYFCASRRGTDTQYFGPGTRLTVL.

This clone was recorded once. The chain has TRBV16 and TRBJ2-2; D gene unclear. The germline CDR1 and CDR2 sequences are KGHSY and FQNENV. The CDR3 spans 14 residues. Between the trimmed V and J ends, which lost 0 bases and 1 base, there was a span of 3 bases. For the CDR3, the DNA is TGTGCCAGCAGCCAATCTCAGAACACCGGGGAGCTGTTTTTT. Translating it yields CASSQSQNTGELFF.

In DNA form, the CDR3 reads TGCGCCAGCAGCCCCGAGACCGGGACAGGGGGCAACGAGCAGTACTTC. It translates to CASSPETGTGGNEQYF. This chain connects TRBV5-1 to TRBJ2-7, with 12 bases identical to TRBD1. Trimming removed 4 bases from V and 5 bases from J; junction bases left unmatched: 10. This CDR3 has 16 residues. Per germline, CDR1 SGHRS and CDR2 YFSETQ.

V usage is TRBV7-2 and J usage is TRBJ2-6, with a tentative D call TRBD1 (6 bases). Trimming left V 5 bases short and J 1 base short, with 15 bases between. The CDR3 covers 17 residues. Germline assignment: CDR1 SGHTA and CDR2 FQGNSA. The CDR3 sequence: CASSTQGPASGANVLTF. The CDR3 coding sequence is TGTGCCAGCAGCACTCAGGGGCCAGCTTCTGGGGCCAACGTCCTGACTTTC.

The CDR3 sequence: CASSLLLIVVGGADTQYF. In DNA, the CDR3 is TGTGCCAGCAGTTTATTGCTAATAGTGGTGGGGGGCGCAGATACGCAGTATTTT. The chain carries TRBV28 and TRBJ2-3, with D perhaps being TRBD1 or TRBD2 (6 bases each). The CDR3 loop spans 18 amino acids. With 1 base removed from V and 4 bases from J, the gap between germline ends came to 21 bases. The germline V gene has CDR1 MDHEN and CDR2 SYDVKM. The full variable domain, completed using reference TRBV28 and TRBJ2-3, is DVKVTQSSRYLVKRTGEKVFLECVQDMDHENMFWYRQDPGLGLRLIYFSYDVKMKEKGDIPEGYSVSREKKERFSLILESASTNQTSMYLCASSLLLIVVGGADTQYFGPGTRLTVL.

CDR3 in amino acids: CASSPVGTNYGYTF. CDR3 DNA: TGTGCCAGCAGCCCCGTCGGGACTAACTATGGCTACACCTTC. J is TRBJ1-2 and V is TRBV5-6; D unclear. Germline lookup yields CDR1 SGHDT and CDR2 YYEEEE. V was cut by 4 bases and J by 0 bases, with 10 bases left in between. The CDR3 runs to 14 residues.

This clone has just a few counts. The chain recombines TRBV28 with TRBJ2-7, with D uncertain. V gave up 3 bases and J gave up 4 bases, with 19 bases separating them. CDR1 is MDHEN, CDR2 SYDVKM, per germline. The CDR3 runs to 16 residues. The CDR3 bases are TGTGCCAGCAGTTTCTCTTATCAAGTCCTACTATACGAGCAGTACTTC. Residues: CASSFSYQVLLYEQYF.

This chain joins TRBV7-2 and TRBJ2-2; D is possibly TRBD2 (5 bases). Germline V gene lookup returns CDR1 SGHTA and CDR2 FQGNSA. The V end was cut by 0 bases, the J end by 7 bases, with 12 bases between. The CDR3 covers 15 residues. CDR3 loop: CASSLAPSSLGELFF. Written as DNA, the CDR3 is TGTGCCAGCAGCTTAGCTCCTAGCTCACTCGGGGAGCTGTTTTTT.

This chain uses TRBV21-1 with TRBJ2-5; TRBD2, the table's D call, lacks a check against the DNA. TRBV21-1 is annotated as a pseudogene. The CDR3 runs 15 residues. The DNA for the CDR3 is TGTGCCAGCACCGGAGGACTAGCTTCATTGGAGACCCAGTACTTC. As protein: CASTGGLASLETQYF.

This sequence joins TRBV4-1 and TRBJ2-5, with D unclear. This CDR3 is built from 14 residues. Per the germline V gene, CDR1 is MGHRA and CDR2 is YSYEKL. V was cut by 4 bases and J by 0 bases, with 9 bases left in between. DNA for the CDR3: TGCGCCAGCAGCCGCGAGGCCAACCAAGAGACCCAGTACTTC. Translation: CASSREANQETQYF.

This clone has ten or more counts. The V gene is TRBV7-2, the J gene TRBJ2-7; D is ambiguous. The ends were cut back, 2 bases at V and 2 bases at J, with 10 bases in the middle. From germline, CDR1 is SGHTA and CDR2 FQGNSA. This CDR3 is built from 14 residues. The CDR3 here is CASSLSYLTYEQYF. CDR3 DNA: TGTGCCAGCAGCTTATCCTACTTGACCTACGAGCAGTACTTC.

The V call is TRBV28, the J call TRBJ2-2; D is perhaps TRBD2 (6 bases). V lost 1 base and J 7 bases, leaving 10 bases between the germline ends. There are 14 residues in the CDR3. Germline V gives CDR1 MDHEN, CDR2 SYDVKM. CDR3 amino acids: CASSLSPGGGELFF. The CDR3, as DNA: TGTGCCAGCAGTTTATCCCCCGGGGGCGGGGAGCTGTTTTTT.